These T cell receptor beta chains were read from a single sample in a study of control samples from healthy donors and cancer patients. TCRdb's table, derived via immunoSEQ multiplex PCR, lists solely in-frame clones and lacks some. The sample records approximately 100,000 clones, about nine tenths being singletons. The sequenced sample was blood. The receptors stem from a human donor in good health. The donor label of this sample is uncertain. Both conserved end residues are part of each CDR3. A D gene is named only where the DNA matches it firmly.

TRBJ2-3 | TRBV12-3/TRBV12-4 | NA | CASSLAPLDTQYF
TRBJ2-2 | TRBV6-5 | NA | CASSYNGWGTGELFF
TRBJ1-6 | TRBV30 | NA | CAWSLGGGNSPLHF
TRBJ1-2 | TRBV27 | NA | CASSATLYRSNGYTF
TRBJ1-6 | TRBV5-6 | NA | CASSLGLAYNSPLHF
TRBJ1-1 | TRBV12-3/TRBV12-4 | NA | CASSGQSVPVAFF
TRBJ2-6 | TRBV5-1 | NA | CASTHDSGANVLTF
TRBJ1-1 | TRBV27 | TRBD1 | CASSLSSTGGTEAFF
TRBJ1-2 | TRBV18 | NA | CASSPSGIGVLNYGYTF
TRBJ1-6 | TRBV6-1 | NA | CASSEGTLYNSPLHF
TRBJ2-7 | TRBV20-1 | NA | CSASGLAISYEQYF
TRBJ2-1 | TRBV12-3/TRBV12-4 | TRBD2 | CASRLAGSNEQFF
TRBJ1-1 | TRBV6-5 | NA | CASSYLTEFTEAFF
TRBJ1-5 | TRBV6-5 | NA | CASSRDPSDQPQHF
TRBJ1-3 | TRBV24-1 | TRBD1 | CATSDSRTGGSGNTIYF
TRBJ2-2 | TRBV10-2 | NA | CASCVRQDTGELFF
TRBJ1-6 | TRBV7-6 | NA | CASSLRGSNSPLHF
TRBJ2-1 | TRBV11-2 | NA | CASSLGGGAVYNEQFF
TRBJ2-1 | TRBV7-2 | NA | CASSLVGILGLSYNEQFF
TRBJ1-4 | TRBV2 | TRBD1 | CASSEGPKTGGSEKLFF
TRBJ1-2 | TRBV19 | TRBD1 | CASRDRGRGYTF
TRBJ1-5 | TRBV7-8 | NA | CASSLDRSNQPQHF
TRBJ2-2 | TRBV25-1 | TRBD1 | CASSEPGQGNTGELFF
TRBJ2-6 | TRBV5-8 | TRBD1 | CASSFWTGQGVAGANVLTF
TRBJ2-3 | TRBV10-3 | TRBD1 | CAISSTGGITDTQYF
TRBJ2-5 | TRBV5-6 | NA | CASSLRRGRLQETQYF
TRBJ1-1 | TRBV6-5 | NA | CASRRVGLMNTEAFF
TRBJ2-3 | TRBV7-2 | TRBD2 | CASSSVGTSGDLTDTQYF
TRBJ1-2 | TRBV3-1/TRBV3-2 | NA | CASSQGVRVGGYTF
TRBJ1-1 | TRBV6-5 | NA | CASSSVGGEAFF
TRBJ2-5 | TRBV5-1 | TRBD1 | CASSLSAGGVETQYF
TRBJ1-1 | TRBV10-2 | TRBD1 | CASSTYLTGPNTEAFF
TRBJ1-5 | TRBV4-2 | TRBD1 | CASSQEGQGNPSQPQHF
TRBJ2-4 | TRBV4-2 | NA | CASSQTAINFGAKNIQYF
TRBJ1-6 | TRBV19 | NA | CASSTSGSESPLHF
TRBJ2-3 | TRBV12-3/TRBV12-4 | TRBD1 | CASRVLLGGAQYF
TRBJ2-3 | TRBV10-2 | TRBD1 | CASSLQGADTDTQYF
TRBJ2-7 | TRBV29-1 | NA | CSVDRQAYEQYF
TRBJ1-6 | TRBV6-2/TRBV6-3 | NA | CASSLMDGKSSYNSPLHF
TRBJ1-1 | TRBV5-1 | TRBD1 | CASSMTGVNTEAFF
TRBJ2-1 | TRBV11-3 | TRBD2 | CASSASRGGLYNEQFF
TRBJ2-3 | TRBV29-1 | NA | CSGGMNTQYF
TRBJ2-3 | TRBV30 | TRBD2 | CAWGLAGGADTQYF
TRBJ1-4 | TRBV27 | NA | CASSLSQTGKLFF
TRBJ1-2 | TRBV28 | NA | CASSPPGGYGYTF
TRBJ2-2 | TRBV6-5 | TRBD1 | CASSYQGAPGELFF
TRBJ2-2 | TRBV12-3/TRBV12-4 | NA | CASGRDNTGELFF
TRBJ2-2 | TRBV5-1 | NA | CASSLGTSDTGELFF
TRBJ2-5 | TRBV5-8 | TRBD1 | CASSFEGAREETQYF
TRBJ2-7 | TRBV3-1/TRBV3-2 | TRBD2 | CASSPGDSGTYEQYF
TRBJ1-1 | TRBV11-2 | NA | CASSPQRGLLNTEAFF
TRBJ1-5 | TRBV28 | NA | CASSLWVGNQPQHF